This record concerns one T cell receptor (beta chain) sequence. The source of the sample is a study of OX40 agonist ivuxolimab in advanced cancers. Looking at the study overall: Three patients, one with hepatocellular carcinoma and two with cutaneous melanoma, responded partially.

TCRdb's copy holds only in-frame clones and misses some; the assay was immunoSEQ multiplex PCR. This table holds about 82,000 clones, roughly 90% found once. V was clipped by 6 bases and J by 6 bases; unmatched bases: 1. Germline V gene lookup returns CDR1 WSHSY and CDR2 SAAADI. This CDR3 contains 14 residues. The receptor was derived from an adult with an advanced solid tumor such as melanoma, head and neck, liver or kidney cancer. The rearrangement joins TRBV10-2 to TRBJ2-1; TRBD2 matches 14 bases. Sequencing was performed on CD4+ or CD8+ T cells sorted from blood, taken in a trial of the OX40 agonist ivuxolimab. The CDR3 bases are TGCGCCAGCAGGGGACTAGCGGGAGTCAATGAGCAGTTCTTC. Protein: CASRGLAGVNEQFF.